This T cell receptor beta chain was sequenced in a study of T cell repertoires in cytomegalovirus infection. This clonotype was picked up many times. Trimming cost V 6 bases and J 7 bases, with 16 bases left between them. The CDR3 loop spans 15 amino acids. CDR1 is MDHEN, CDR2 SYDVKM, per germline. TCRdb independently ran MiXCR on the reads; one entry per CDR3 protein. The sample carries some 300,000 distinct CDR3 sequences, 8% to 10% recorded once. V and J are TRBV28 and TRBJ1-6, with a weak D call TRBD1 (6 bases). The sequence was collected from a human donor in good health (CMV status not recorded). Some clones in this sample may be carry-over from other donors' samples. Input material: PBMCs. The chain's CDR3 is CASSIAGTRNSPLHF. In DNA, the CDR3 is TGTGCCAGCAGCATCGCCGGGACAAGAAATTCACCCCTCCACTTT.